This T cell receptor beta chain was retrieved from a study of cytomegalovirus exposure and HLA in healthy donors. Each donor was nominally healthy when sampled (though unrecorded immune exposures were likely). This clone was observed a few times. Its antigen is undetermined. This CDR3 is built from 14 residues. Germline values: CDR1 LNHDA, CDR2 SQIVND (reference sequence). V was pared by 5 bases and J by 4 bases, with 7 bases of the junction left unmatched. It was with 60 Vbeta and 13 Jbeta primers that the PCR ran. TCRdb's table, derived via immunoSEQ multiplex PCR, lists solely in-frame clones and lacks some. The repertoire holds about 190,000 clones, with about 77% as singletons. The study's findings and limits: For TCR beta chains, V- and J-gene trimming was later linked to a missense DCLRE1C variant. Common viral pathogens were later found to be apparently linked to several of the most significant clusters.

This sequence originates from a man aged 30 to 45 in good health and CMV-seropositive. Sequenced input: PBMCs. This chain connects TRBV19 to TRBJ1-2, with 7 bases fitting TRBD1. The CDR3: CASSPLRTGYGYTF. The CDR3 nucleotides read TGTGCCAGTAGTCCCTTAAGGACAGGCTATGGCTACACCTTC. The full variable domain, completed using reference TRBV19 and TRBJ1-2, is DGGITQSPKYLFRKEGQNVTLSCEQNLNHDAMYWYRQDPGQGLRLIYYSQIVNDFQKGDIAEGYSVSREKKESFPLTVTSAQKNPTAFYLCASSPLRTGYGYTFGSGTRLTVV.